Listed below are T cell receptor beta chains from one sample, sequenced in a study of blood T cell repertoires in COVID-19. Some clones are missing from TCRdb's copy, which holds only in-frame ones; the method was immunoSEQ multiplex PCR. The repertoire has a few hundred thousand clones, approximately 90% of them found once; the top ten carry roughly 1.2%. The sample was PBMCs or T cells enriched from blood (not recorded which). The receptor set was obtained from a woman younger than 30 who had recovered from COVID-19. CDR3s include the opening cysteine and the closing phenylalanine or tryptophan. D genes are given only for firm matches. The size of a clone is reported for some rows only, either as once, few or many, or as a class for expanded clones.

j_call: TRBJ1-4
d_call: NA
clone_size: NA
v_call: TRBV9
cdr3_nt: TGTGCCAGCAGCGCCTACCCACAGGGAGCCCCCGTTTTT
cdr3_aa: CASSAYPQGAPVF

j_call: TRBJ2-1
d_call: NA
clone_size: NA
v_call: TRBV24-1
cdr3_nt: TGTGCCACCAGTGATCCAGGCCAGGGTAGGAATGAGCAGTTCTTC
cdr3_aa: CATSDPGQGRNEQFF

j_call: TRBJ2-6
d_call: NA
clone_size: few
v_call: TRBV2
cdr3_nt: TGTGCCAGCAGAAAACAGGCCTTCTCTGGGGCCAACGTCCTGACTTTC
cdr3_aa: CASRKQAFSGANVLTF

j_call: TRBJ1-2
d_call: TRBD1
clone_size: NA
v_call: TRBV19
cdr3_nt: TGTGCCAGTAGTATGGGACAGGGGAGTGGCTACACCTTC
cdr3_aa: CASSMGQGSGYTF

j_call: TRBJ1-5
d_call: NA
clone_size: NA
v_call: TRBV19
cdr3_nt: TGTGCCAGTAGTCCCGGACAGCTTTCCTATTATAATCAGCCCCAGCATTTT
cdr3_aa: CASSPGQLSYYNQPQHF

j_call: TRBJ2-7
d_call: TRBD1
clone_size: NA
v_call: TRBV29-1
cdr3_nt: TGCAGCGTTGAGGGGGGACAGGGCTACGAGCAGTACTTC
cdr3_aa: CSVEGGQGYEQYF

j_call: TRBJ1-1
d_call: NA
clone_size: once
v_call: TRBV27
cdr3_nt: TGTGCCACCACAGGCCTTACTGGGACTGAAGCTTTCTTT
cdr3_aa: CATTGLTGTEAFF

j_call: TRBJ2-3
d_call: TRBD2
clone_size: NA
v_call: TRBV7-8
cdr3_nt: TGTGCCAGCAGCATCACTAGCGGGCTAAGCACAGATACGCAGTATTTT
cdr3_aa: CASSITSGLSTDTQYF

j_call: TRBJ2-7
d_call: NA
clone_size: NA
v_call: TRBV5-1
cdr3_nt: TGCGCCAGCAGCTTGGAAAGGGGGACCTCCTACGAGCAGTACTTC
cdr3_aa: CASSLERGTSYEQYF

j_call: TRBJ1-5
d_call: TRBD1
clone_size: NA
v_call: TRBV16
cdr3_nt: TGTGCCAGCAGCCAGTCCACAGGGGTAGGGGGCCAGCCCCAGCATTTT
cdr3_aa: CASSQSTGVGGQPQHF

j_call: TRBJ2-3
d_call: NA
clone_size: NA
v_call: TRBV7-3
cdr3_nt: TGTGCCAGCAGCCCAACGGGGACTGTGGGGACAGATACGCAGTATTTT
cdr3_aa: CASSPTGTVGTDTQYF

j_call: TRBJ2-7
d_call: NA
clone_size: few
v_call: TRBV2
cdr3_nt: TGTGCCAGCAGTTCGACGGGGGTCAACTCCTACGAGCAGTACTTC
cdr3_aa: CASSSTGVNSYEQYF

j_call: TRBJ2-1
d_call: NA
clone_size: NA
v_call: TRBV19
cdr3_nt: TGTGCCAGTAGTCCCGCCGGAGGGTATGGCAATGAGCAGTTCTTC
cdr3_aa: CASSPAGGYGNEQFF

j_call: TRBJ1-5
d_call: TRBD1
clone_size: NA
v_call: TRBV6-5
cdr3_nt: TGTGCCAGCAGAGTAGACAGGGGGAATCAGCCCCAGCATTTT
cdr3_aa: CASRVDRGNQPQHF

j_call: TRBJ2-5
d_call: NA
clone_size: NA
v_call: TRBV4-1
cdr3_nt: TGCGCCAGCAGCCACCCGGACTCTGGGGAGACCCAGTACTTC
cdr3_aa: CASSHPDSGETQYF

j_call: TRBJ2-7
d_call: NA
clone_size: NA
v_call: TRBV9
cdr3_nt: TGTGCCAGCAGCGTAGCCCCCGACAGTTCCTACGAGCAGTACTTC
cdr3_aa: CASSVAPDSSYEQYF

j_call: TRBJ1-2
d_call: NA
clone_size: NA
v_call: TRBV5-1
cdr3_nt: TGCGCCAGCAGCTTGTCAAGTCTCCGGGGCTACACCTTC
cdr3_aa: CASSLSSLRGYTF

j_call: TRBJ1-2
d_call: TRBD1
clone_size: NA
v_call: TRBV6-5
cdr3_nt: TGTGCCAGCAGCAACACAGGGGCAGGGGGCTACACCTTC
cdr3_aa: CASSNTGAGGYTF

j_call: TRBJ2-7
d_call: NA
clone_size: NA
v_call: TRBV30
cdr3_nt: TGTGCCTGGGATGAGGCGACCCGAGGTGGGGAGCAGTACTTC
cdr3_aa: CAWDEATRGGEQYF

j_call: TRBJ2-7
d_call: TRBD2
clone_size: NA
v_call: TRBV5-1
cdr3_nt: TGCGCCAGCAGCTTCGAGGCGGGGGGGCTCTCCTACGAGCAGTACTTC
cdr3_aa: CASSFEAGGLSYEQYF

j_call: TRBJ1-2
d_call: TRBD1
clone_size: NA
v_call: TRBV28
cdr3_nt: TGTGCCAGCAGCAAATCGGGACAGGGGTTATATGGCTACACCTTC
cdr3_aa: CASSKSGQGLYGYTF

j_call: TRBJ1-5
d_call: TRBD1
clone_size: NA
v_call: TRBV4-2
cdr3_nt: TGTGCCAGCAGCCAGCCGACAGGGAACGGCAATCAGCCCCAGCATTTT
cdr3_aa: CASSQPTGNGNQPQHF

j_call: TRBJ2-7
d_call: NA
clone_size: NA
v_call: TRBV2
cdr3_nt: TGTGCCAGCACCCTGGCGGGGACCGAGCAGTACTTC
cdr3_aa: CASTLAGTEQYF

j_call: TRBJ1-5
d_call: NA
clone_size: few
v_call: TRBV27
cdr3_nt: TGTGCCAGCAGTGAACACAGGGTTGGCAATCAGCCCCAGCATTTT
cdr3_aa: CASSEHRVGNQPQHF

j_call: TRBJ1-2
d_call: TRBD1
clone_size: NA
v_call: TRBV25-1
cdr3_nt: TGTGCCAGCAGGGAGATCCGGGACAGGCTTCTTAGGTATGGCTACACCTTC
cdr3_aa: CASREIRDRLLRYGYTF

j_call: TRBJ1-2
d_call: NA
clone_size: NA
v_call: TRBV24-1
cdr3_nt: TGTGCCACCAGTTCCGGGTCCGGCTACACCTTC
cdr3_aa: CATSSGSGYTF

j_call: TRBJ2-7
d_call: NA
clone_size: once
v_call: TRBV6-5
cdr3_nt: TGTGCCAGCAGTTACGGGACACTCGGGGACGAGCAGTACTTC
cdr3_aa: CASSYGTLGDEQYF

j_call: TRBJ2-7
d_call: NA
clone_size: NA
v_call: TRBV6-5
cdr3_nt: TGTGCCAGCAACCTTCAATGGGCCACCTCCTACGAGCAGTACTTC
cdr3_aa: CASNLQWATSYEQYF

j_call: TRBJ2-2
d_call: NA
clone_size: NA
v_call: TRBV27
cdr3_nt: TGTGCCAGCAGTTCGGGGGACCGCACCGGGGAGCTGTTTTTT
cdr3_aa: CASSSGDRTGELFF

j_call: TRBJ1-2
d_call: TRBD1
clone_size: NA
v_call: TRBV5-1
cdr3_nt: TGCGCCAGCAGCTTGTCGGGGACAGGGGATATCTCTAACTATGGCTACACCTTC
cdr3_aa: CASSLSGTGDISNYGYTF

j_call: TRBJ1-5
d_call: TRBD1
clone_size: NA
v_call: TRBV5-8
cdr3_nt: TGTGCCAGCAGCCCCGGGACAGGACATTATCAGCCCCAGCATTTT
cdr3_aa: CASSPGTGHYQPQHF

j_call: TRBJ2-2
d_call: NA
clone_size: NA
v_call: TRBV29-1
cdr3_nt: TGCAGCGTTTCTCTCACCGGGGAGCTGTTTTTT
cdr3_aa: CSVSLTGELFF

j_call: TRBJ1-1
d_call: NA
clone_size: NA
v_call: TRBV15
cdr3_nt: TGTGCCACCAGCAGTCCGACAGCTCCGCGGACTGAAGCTTTCTTT
cdr3_aa: CATSSPTAPRTEAFF

j_call: TRBJ2-1
d_call: TRBD2
clone_size: NA
v_call: TRBV2
cdr3_nt: TGTGCCAGCACCGGGAGCGGGGGTGGGGGCAATGAGCAGTTCTTC
cdr3_aa: CASTGSGGGGNEQFF

j_call: TRBJ1-1
d_call: TRBD1
clone_size: NA
v_call: TRBV11-2
cdr3_nt: TGTGCCAGCAGCCCCACAGGGGGCTACACTGAAGCTTTCTTT
cdr3_aa: CASSPTGGYTEAFF

j_call: TRBJ1-2
d_call: NA
clone_size: NA
v_call: TRBV10-3
cdr3_nt: TGTGCCATCAGTGAGAGGGGTCTGGGGTATGGCTACACCTTC
cdr3_aa: CAISERGLGYGYTF

j_call: TRBJ2-7
d_call: NA
clone_size: NA
v_call: TRBV4-1
cdr3_nt: TGCGCCAGCAGCCAAGATTTAAGAGGGCCACCCTACGAGCAGTACTTC
cdr3_aa: CASSQDLRGPPYEQYF

j_call: TRBJ2-7
d_call: NA
clone_size: NA
v_call: TRBV7-9
cdr3_nt: TGTGCCAGCAGCTTAGCCCAGGGGATCTACTACGAGCAGTACTTC
cdr3_aa: CASSLAQGIYYEQYF

j_call: TRBJ2-7
d_call: TRBD2
clone_size: NA
v_call: TRBV28
cdr3_nt: TGTGCCGCGACTAGCCTGGACCGCTCCTACGAGCAGTACTTC
cdr3_aa: CAATSLDRSYEQYF

j_call: TRBJ1-1
d_call: NA
clone_size: once
v_call: TRBV14
cdr3_nt: TGTGCCAGCAGCCAAGGTCGAGGATGGAACACTGAAGCTTTCTTT
cdr3_aa: CASSQGRGWNTEAFF

j_call: TRBJ1-2
d_call: TRBD1
clone_size: NA
v_call: TRBV5-4
cdr3_nt: TGTGCCAGCAGCTCGACAGGGGGACAGTTCTATGGCTACACCTTC
cdr3_aa: CASSSTGGQFYGYTF

j_call: TRBJ1-6
d_call: NA
clone_size: NA
v_call: TRBV5-4
cdr3_nt: TGTGCCAGCAGACAGGGTGGAGATTCACCCCTCCACTTT
cdr3_aa: CASRQGGDSPLHF

j_call: TRBJ2-6
d_call: NA
clone_size: NA
v_call: TRBV2
cdr3_nt: TGTGCCAGCAGTGCAGGGGCTGGGGCCAACGTCCTGACTTTC
cdr3_aa: CASSAGAGANVLTF

j_call: TRBJ1-1
d_call: TRBD1
clone_size: NA
v_call: TRBV6-5
cdr3_nt: TGTGCCAGCAGCTCAGACAGGGCTAACACTGAAGCTTTCTTT
cdr3_aa: CASSSDRANTEAFF